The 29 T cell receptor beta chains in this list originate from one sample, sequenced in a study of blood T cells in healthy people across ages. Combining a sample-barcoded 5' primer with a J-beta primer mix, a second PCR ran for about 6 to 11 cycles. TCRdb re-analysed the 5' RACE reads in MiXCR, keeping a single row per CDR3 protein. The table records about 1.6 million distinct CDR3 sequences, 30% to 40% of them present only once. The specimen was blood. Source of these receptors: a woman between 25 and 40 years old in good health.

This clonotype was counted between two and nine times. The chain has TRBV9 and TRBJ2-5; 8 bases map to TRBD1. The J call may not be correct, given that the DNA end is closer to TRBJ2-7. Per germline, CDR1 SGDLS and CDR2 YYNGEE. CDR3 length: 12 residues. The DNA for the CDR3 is TGTGCCAGCAGCACAGGGGGTAACGAGCAGTACTTC. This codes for CASSTGGNEQYF.

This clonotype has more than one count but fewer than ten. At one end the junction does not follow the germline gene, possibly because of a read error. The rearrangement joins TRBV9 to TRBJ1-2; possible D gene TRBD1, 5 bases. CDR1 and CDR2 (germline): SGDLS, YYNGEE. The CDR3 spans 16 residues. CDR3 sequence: CANSAPGESADYGYTF. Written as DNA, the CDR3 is TGTGCCAACAGCGCCCCGGGGGAGAGTGCCGACTATGGCTACACCTTC.

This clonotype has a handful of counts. In DNA, the CDR3 is TGCAGCGTGAGAGCGACGGGACAGGGCGGTGGCTACACCTTC. Protein sequence: CSVRATGQGGGYTF. This chain joins TRBV29-1 and TRBJ1-2, with TRBD1 identical over 9 bases. Germline CDR1 is SQVTM and CDR2 is ANQGSEA. Trimming removed 6 bases from V and 7 bases from J; junction bases left unmatched: 12. CDR3 size: 14 residues.

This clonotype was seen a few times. The CDR3 DNA follows: TGTGCCAGCAGAGGGTCGGTGGCTATTCCAGATGGCAATGAGCAGTTCTTC. This encodes CASRGSVAIPDGNEQFF. This chain joins TRBV6-2 or TRBV6-3 and TRBJ2-1; D ambiguous. Looked up from germline, CDR1 is MNHEY and CDR2 is SVGEGT. The ends were cut back, 6 bases at V and 6 bases at J, with 24 bases in the middle. The length of the CDR3 is 17 residues.

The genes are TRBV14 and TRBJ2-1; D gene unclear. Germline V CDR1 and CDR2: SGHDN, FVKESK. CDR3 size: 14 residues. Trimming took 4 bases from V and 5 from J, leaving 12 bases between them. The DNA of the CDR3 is TGTGCCAGCAGCCGTGCCTCTTATAACAATGAGCAGTTCTTC. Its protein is CASSRASYNNEQFF.

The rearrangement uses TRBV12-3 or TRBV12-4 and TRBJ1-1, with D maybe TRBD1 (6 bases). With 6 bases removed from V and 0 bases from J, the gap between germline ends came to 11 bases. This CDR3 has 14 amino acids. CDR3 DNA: TGTGCCAGCAGGTACAGGGCCATGAACACTGAAGCTTTCTTT. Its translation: CASRYRAMNTEAFF.

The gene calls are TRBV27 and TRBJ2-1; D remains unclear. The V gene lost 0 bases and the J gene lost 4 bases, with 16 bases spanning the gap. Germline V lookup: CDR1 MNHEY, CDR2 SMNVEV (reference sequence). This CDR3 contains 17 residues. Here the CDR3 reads CASSLSPTALFYNEQFF. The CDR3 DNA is TGTGCCAGCAGTTTATCGCCTACAGCACTCTTTTACAATGAGCAGTTCTTC.

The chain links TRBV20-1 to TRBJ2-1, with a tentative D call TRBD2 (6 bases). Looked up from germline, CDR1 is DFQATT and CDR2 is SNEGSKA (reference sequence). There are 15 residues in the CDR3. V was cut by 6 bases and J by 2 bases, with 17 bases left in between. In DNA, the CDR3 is TGCAGTGCCCCCGACGGGAGTGTGACCTACAATGAGCAGTTCTTC. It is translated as CSAPDGSVTYNEQFF.

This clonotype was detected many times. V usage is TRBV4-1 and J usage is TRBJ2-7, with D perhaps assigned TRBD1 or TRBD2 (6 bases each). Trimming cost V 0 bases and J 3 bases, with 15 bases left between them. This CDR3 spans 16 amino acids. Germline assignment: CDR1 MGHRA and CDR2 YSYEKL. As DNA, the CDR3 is TGCGCCAGCAGCCAAGATCCCGGGGGCGAGAACTACGAGCAGTACTTC. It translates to CASSQDPGGENYEQYF.

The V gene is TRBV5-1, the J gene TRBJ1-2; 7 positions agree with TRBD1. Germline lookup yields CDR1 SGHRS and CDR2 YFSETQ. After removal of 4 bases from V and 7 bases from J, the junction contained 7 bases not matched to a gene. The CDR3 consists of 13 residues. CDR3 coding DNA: TGCGCCAGCAGCCACGACAGGGTCATTGGCTACACCTTC. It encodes CASSHDRVIGYTF.

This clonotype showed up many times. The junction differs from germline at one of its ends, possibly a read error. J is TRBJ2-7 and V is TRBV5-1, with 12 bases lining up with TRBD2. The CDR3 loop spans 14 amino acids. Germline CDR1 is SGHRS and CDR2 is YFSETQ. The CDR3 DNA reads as TGTGCCAGCAGCCGGACTAGCGGGACCTACGAGCAGTACTTC. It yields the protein CASSRTSGTYEQYF.

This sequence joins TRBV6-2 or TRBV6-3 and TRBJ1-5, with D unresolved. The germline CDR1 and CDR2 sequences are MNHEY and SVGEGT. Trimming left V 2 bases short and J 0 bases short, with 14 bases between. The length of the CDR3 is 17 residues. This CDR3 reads CASSYPPRAASNQPQHF. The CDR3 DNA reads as TGTGCCAGCAGTTACCCGCCTAGGGCAGCTAGCAATCAGCCCCAGCATTTT.

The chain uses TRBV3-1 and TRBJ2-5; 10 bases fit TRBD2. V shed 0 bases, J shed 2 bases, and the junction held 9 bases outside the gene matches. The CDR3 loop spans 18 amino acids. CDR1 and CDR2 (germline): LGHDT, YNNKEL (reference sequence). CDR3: CASSQDSASGSSQETQYF. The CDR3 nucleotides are TGTGCCAGCAGCCAAGATTCGGCTAGCGGGAGTTCTCAAGAGACCCAGTACTTC.

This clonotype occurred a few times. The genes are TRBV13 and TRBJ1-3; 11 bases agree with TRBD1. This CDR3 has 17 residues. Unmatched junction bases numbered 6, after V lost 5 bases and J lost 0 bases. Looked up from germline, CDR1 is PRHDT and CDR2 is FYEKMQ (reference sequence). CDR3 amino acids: CASSAGTGGISGNTIYF. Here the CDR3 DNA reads TGTGCCAGCAGCGCGGGGACAGGGGGAATCTCTGGAAACACCATATATTTT.

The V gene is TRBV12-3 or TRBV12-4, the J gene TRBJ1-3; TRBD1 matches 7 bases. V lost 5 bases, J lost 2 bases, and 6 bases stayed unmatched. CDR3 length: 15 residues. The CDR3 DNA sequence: TGTGCCAGCAGTCCCGGGACAGCGACTGGAAACACCATATATTTT. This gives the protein CASSPGTATGNTIYF.

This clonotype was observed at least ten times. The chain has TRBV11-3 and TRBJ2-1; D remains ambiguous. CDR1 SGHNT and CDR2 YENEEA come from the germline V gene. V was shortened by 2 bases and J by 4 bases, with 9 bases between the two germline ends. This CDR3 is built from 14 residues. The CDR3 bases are TGTGCCAGCAGCTTATCCGGGCGGTACAATGAGCAGTTCTTC. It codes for CASSLSGRYNEQFF.

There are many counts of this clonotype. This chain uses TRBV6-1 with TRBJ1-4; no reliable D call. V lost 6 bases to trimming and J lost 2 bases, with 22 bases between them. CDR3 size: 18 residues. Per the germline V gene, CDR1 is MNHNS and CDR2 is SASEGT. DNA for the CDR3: TGTGCCAGCAGCCGAACGTCGGGGTCCCCAACGACTAATGAAAAACTGTTTTTT. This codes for CASSRTSGSPTTNEKLFF.

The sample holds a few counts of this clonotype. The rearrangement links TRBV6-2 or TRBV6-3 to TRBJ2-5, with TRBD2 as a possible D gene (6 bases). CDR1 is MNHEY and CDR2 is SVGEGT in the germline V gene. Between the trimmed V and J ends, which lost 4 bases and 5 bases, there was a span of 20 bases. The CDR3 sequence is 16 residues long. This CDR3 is CASSSPEAGPRETQYF. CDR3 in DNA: TGTGCCAGCAGTTCACCTGAAGCGGGCCCCCGGGAGACCCAGTACTTC.

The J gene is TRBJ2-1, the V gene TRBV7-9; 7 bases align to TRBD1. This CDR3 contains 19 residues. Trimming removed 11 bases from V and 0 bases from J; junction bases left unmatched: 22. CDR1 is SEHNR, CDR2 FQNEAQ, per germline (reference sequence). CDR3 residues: CAGAPDRAFWVSSYNEQFF. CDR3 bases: TGTGCCGGCGCGCCAGACAGGGCTTTTTGGGTCTCCTCCTACAATGAGCAGTTCTTC.

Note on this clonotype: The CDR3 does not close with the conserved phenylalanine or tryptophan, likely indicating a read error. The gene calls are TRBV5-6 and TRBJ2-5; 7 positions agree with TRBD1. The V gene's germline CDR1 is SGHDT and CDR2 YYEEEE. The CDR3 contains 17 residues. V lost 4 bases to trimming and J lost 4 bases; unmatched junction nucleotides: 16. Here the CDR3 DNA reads TGTGCCAGCAGCCGGGACAGCCTCGGCTTTGGGCCAGAGACCCAGTACGTC. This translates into CASSRDSLGFGPETQYV.

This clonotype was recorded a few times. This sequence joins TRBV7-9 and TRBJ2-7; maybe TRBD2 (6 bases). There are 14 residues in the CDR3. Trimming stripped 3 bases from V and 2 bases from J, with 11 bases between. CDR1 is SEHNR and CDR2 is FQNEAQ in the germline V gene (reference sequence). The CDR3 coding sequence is TGTGCCAGCAGCTTTTGGGGGGACCCCTACGAGCAGTACTTC. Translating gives CASSFWGDPYEQYF.

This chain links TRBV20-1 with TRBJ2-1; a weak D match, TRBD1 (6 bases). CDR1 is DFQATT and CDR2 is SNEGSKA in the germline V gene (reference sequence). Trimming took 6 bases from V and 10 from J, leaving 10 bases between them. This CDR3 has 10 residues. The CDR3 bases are TGCAGTGCCAGGGGTTGGGAGCAGTTCTTC. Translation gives CSARGWEQFF.

The CDR3 region has the DNA TGCAGTGCTAGACAAACGACCGGGGCCAACGTCCTGACTTTC. It is translated as CSARQTTGANVLTF. The chain has TRBV20-1 and TRBJ2-6; D is unresolved. Trimming left V 2 bases short and J 4 bases short, with 9 bases between. The CDR3 has 14 residues. From germline, CDR1 is DFQATT and CDR2 SNEGSKA (reference sequence).

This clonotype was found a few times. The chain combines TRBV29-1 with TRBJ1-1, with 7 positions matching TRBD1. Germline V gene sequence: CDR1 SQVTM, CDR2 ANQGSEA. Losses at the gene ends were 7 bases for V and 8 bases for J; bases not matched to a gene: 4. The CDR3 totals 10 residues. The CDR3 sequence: CSGGDREAFF. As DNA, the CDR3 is TGCAGCGGGGGGGACAGAGAAGCTTTCTTT.

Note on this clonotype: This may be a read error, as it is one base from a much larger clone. CDR3 coding DNA: TGTGCCAGCGGGGGCGGGACAAACCAAGGGAATGAGCAGTTCTTC. It codes for CASGGGTNQGNEQFF. This sequence joins TRBV2 and TRBJ2-1, with D perhaps given as TRBD1 or TRBD2 (6 bases each). Looked up from germline, CDR1 is SNHLY and CDR2 is FYNNEI. The CDR3 contains 15 residues. Trimming cost V 8 bases and J 7 bases, with 21 bases left between them.

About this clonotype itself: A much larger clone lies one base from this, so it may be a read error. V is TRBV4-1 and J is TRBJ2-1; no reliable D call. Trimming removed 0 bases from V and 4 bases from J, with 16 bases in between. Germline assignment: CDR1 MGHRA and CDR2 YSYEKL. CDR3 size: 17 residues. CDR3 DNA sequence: TGCGCCAGCAGCCAAGATCGAAGTAACGGGCTATACAATGAGCAGTTCTTC. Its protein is CASSQDRSNGLYNEQFF.

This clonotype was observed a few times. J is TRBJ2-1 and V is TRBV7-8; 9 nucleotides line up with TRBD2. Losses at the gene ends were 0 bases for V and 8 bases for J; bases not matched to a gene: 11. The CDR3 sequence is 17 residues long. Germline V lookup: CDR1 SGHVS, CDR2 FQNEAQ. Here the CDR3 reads CASSLAWTAGGLDEQFF. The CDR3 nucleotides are TGTGCCAGCAGCTTAGCGTGGACAGCGGGGGGCTTGGATGAGCAGTTCTTC.

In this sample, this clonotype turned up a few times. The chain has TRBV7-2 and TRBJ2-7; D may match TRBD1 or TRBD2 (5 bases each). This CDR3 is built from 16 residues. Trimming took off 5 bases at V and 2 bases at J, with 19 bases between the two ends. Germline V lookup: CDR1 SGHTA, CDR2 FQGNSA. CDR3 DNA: TGTGCCAGCAGCCCCAGTATGGGGGTTCTAACCTACGAGCAGTACTTC. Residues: CASSPSMGVLTYEQYF.

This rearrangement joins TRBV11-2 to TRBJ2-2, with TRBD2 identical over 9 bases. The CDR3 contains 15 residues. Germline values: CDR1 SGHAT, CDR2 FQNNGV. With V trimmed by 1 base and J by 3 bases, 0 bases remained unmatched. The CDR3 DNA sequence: TGTGCCAGCAGCTTAGTAGCGGGGGACACCGGGGAGCTGTTTTTT. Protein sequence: CASSLVAGDTGELFF.